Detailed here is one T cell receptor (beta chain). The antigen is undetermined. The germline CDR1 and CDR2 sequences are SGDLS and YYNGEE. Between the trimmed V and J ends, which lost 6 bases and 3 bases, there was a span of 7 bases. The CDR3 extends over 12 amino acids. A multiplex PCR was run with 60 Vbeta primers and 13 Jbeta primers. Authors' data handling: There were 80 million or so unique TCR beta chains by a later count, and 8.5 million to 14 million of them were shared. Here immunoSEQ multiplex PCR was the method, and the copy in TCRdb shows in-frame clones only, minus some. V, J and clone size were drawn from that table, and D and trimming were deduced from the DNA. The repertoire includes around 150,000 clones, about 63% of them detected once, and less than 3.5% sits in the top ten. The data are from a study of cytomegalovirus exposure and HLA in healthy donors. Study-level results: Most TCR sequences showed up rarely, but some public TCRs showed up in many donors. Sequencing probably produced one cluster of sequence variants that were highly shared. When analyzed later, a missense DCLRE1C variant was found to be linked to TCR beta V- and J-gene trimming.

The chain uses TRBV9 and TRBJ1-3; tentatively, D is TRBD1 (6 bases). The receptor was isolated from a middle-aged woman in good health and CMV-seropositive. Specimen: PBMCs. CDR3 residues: CASKGGGNTIYF. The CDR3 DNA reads TGTGCCAGCAAAGGGGGTGGAAACACCATATATTTT.